These 11 T cell receptor beta chains originate from one sample sequenced in a study of response to subunit inactivated influenza vaccine (dated by TCRdb to 2017 to 2018). Library creation used RT-PCR. Sequenced on an Illumina HiSeq 2500. Using fastp trimming at Q25 and MiXCR clonotype assembly, TCRdb reanalyzed the public sequencing data and kept in-frame beta chains. Each CDR3 protein appears once, grouped with its most common genes and DNA. This sample lists about 520,000 distinct CDR3 sequences; over 25% were detected once. The top ten hold 1.5% to 2% of the sample. The material sequenced was CD4+ T cells sorted from PBMCs, taken around 5 days after vaccination. The source of these receptors is a man in his fifties or sixties who received an inactivated influenza vaccine. Donor details come from another sample of the same person, matched by shared clones.

V is TRBV7-9 and J is TRBJ2-3; 13 nucleotides agree with TRBD2. The ends lost 4 bases at V and 5 bases at J; junction bases unmatched: 3. The CDR3 runs to 15 residues. The germline V gene has CDR1 SEHNR and CDR2 FQNEAQ (reference sequence). Here the CDR3 reads CASSWRLAGGDTQYF. CDR3 DNA: TGTGCCAGCAGCTGGAGACTAGCGGGAGGAGATACGCAGTATTTT.

The rearrangement joins TRBV15 to TRBJ2-5; tentatively, D is TRBD1 or TRBD2 (5 bases each). The CDR3 is 14 residues long. Between the trimmed V and J ends, which lost 5 bases and 4 bases, there was a span of 14 bases. Looked up from germline, CDR1 is LNHNV and CDR2 is YYDKDF (reference sequence). The CDR3 loop is CATSRGEGTETQYF. The CDR3 DNA reads TGTGCCACCAGCCGAGGCGAAGGGACAGAGACCCAGTACTTC.

The genes are TRBV4-2 and TRBJ2-2, with TRBD1 matching 8 bases. From germline, CDR1 is LGHNA and CDR2 YNFKEQ. The CDR3 contains 14 residues. After removal of 0 bases from V and 6 bases from J, the junction contained 0 bases not matched to a gene. The DNA of the CDR3 is TGTGCCAGCAGCCAAGAACAGGGGGCCGGGGAGCTGTTTTTT. It translates to CASSQEQGAGELFF.

Only a few counts were recorded for this clonotype. This chain uses TRBV12-3 or TRBV12-4 with TRBJ2-5, with TRBD2 matching over 8 bases. The CDR3 spans 13 residues. The junction had 5 bases not matched to a gene; V was cut back by 6 bases and J by 5 bases. DNA for the CDR3: TGTGCCAGCAGCCGGGGGGGTGTTGAGACCCAGTACTTC. Its translation is CASSRGGVETQYF.

The chain couples TRBV24-1 to TRBJ2-5; maybe TRBD2 (7 bases). The CDR3 sequence is 17 residues long. V was pared by 4 bases and J by 4 bases, with 21 bases between. Germline CDR1 is KGHDR and CDR2 is SFDVKD. The CDR3 DNA follows: TGTGCCACCAGTGACCCGCACGGGGGGCCCCTGGGAGAGACCCAGTACTTC. Amino acids: CATSDPHGGPLGETQYF.

In this sample, this clonotype turned up a few times. The chain carries TRBV2 and TRBJ2-5, with 11 positions matching TRBD2. This CDR3 has 16 amino acids. The germline gives CDR1 SNHLY, CDR2 FYNNEI. V lost 2 bases to trimming and J lost 5 bases; unmatched junction nucleotides: 7. The CDR3 nucleotides are TGTGCCAGCAGTGAAACTAGCGGGGGATACGGGGAGACCCAGTACTTC. Amino acid sequence: CASSETSGGYGETQYF.

V usage is TRBV28 and J usage is TRBJ2-7, with TRBD1 matching over 7 bases. Trimming took 4 bases from V and 5 from J; bases not matched to a gene: 8. The CDR3 consists of 14 residues. CDR1 and CDR2 (germline): MDHEN, SYDVKM. DNA for the CDR3: TGTGCCAGCAGTTCTGGACAGGCCAGGGACGAGCAGTACTTC. Its translation is CASSSGQARDEQYF. Full variable domain (outside the CDR3, taken from reference TRBV28 and TRBJ2-7): DVKVTQSSRYLVKRTGEKVFLECVQDMDHENMFWYRQDPGLGLRLIYFSYDVKMKEKGDIPEGYSVSREKKERFSLILESASTNQTSMYLCASSSGQARDEQYFGPGTRLTVT.

This clonotype has just a few counts. The chain recombines TRBV20-1 with TRBJ2-7; no clear D gene. The CDR3 extends over 11 amino acids. Per germline, CDR1 DFQATT and CDR2 SNEGSKA (reference sequence). V was trimmed by 2 bases and J by 4 bases, leaving 6 bases between them. This CDR3 reads CSARPTYEQYF. The CDR3 coding sequence is TGCAGTGCTAGACCTACTTACGAGCAGTACTTC.

This clonotype was counted a few times. This sequence joins TRBV3-1 and TRBJ1-1, with a possible D match to TRBD1 (5 bases). V was clipped by 1 base and J by 5 bases, with 17 bases between them. CDR1 is LGHDT and CDR2 is YNNKEL in the germline V gene (reference sequence). The CDR3 loop spans 16 amino acids. The DNA of the CDR3 is TGTGCCAGCAGCCAAGGTTTAGTGGGACCGGGGACTGAAGCTTTCTTT. Its translation is CASSQGLVGPGTEAFF.

The CDR3 bases are TGTGCCAGCAGCCGACTAGCGGGGGGAGGGGAGACCCAGTACTTC. Amino acids: CASSRLAGGGETQYF. The chain couples TRBV7-2 to TRBJ2-5; 13 bases map to TRBD2. CDR1 is SGHTA, CDR2 FQGNSA, per germline. V shed 5 bases and J 5 bases; nucleotides not matched to a gene: 5. The CDR3 covers 15 residues. Supplemented by reference TRBV7-2 and TRBJ2-5, the full variable domain reads GAGVSQSPSNKVTEKGKDVELRCDPISGHTALYWYRQSLGQGLEFLIYFQGNSAPDKSGLPSDRFSAERTGGSVSTLTIQRTQQEDSAVYLCASSRLAGGGETQYFGPGTRLLVL.

This clonotype showed up just a few times. The chain joins TRBV20-1 to TRBJ2-7, with D possibly matching TRBD1 (6 bases). The V gene's germline CDR1 is DFQATT and CDR2 SNEGSKA (reference sequence). The CDR3 sequence is 16 residues long. Trimming removed 1 base from V and 3 bases from J, with 19 bases in between. This chain's CDR3 is CSARGLVGAKVYEQYF. In nucleotides, the CDR3 is TGCAGTGCTAGAGGTCTGGTGGGGGCTAAAGTCTACGAGCAGTACTTC.